The source of this TCR beta chain is a study of CD8+ T cells in alopecia areata. Study context: Tofacitinib administration to treated patients was oral, at 5 to 10 mg twice daily. Overall study findings and caveats: Against the mouse data, patients shared TCRs less clearly, possibly for HLA reasons. The study also sequences resident alphabeta T cells of normal skin in scalp samples.

Extracted RNA was reverse transcribed into cDNA, the sequencing template. This table comes from immunoSEQ multiplex PCR, and its TCRdb copy is limited to in-frame clones, with some not included. The sample carries fewer than 250,000 clones, around 64% recorded once. The treatment is: oral pan-JAK inhibitor, 5-10 mg twice daily. J was trimmed by 1 base and V by 0 bases; bases with no gene match: 6. The CDR3 runs to 17 residues. Germline loops: CDR1 SQVTM, CDR2 ANQGSEA. Only a few counts were recorded for this clone. Its antigen is as yet unknown. This clonotype was sampled from a human donor with alopecia areata. The V and J genes are TRBV29-1 and TRBJ2-2; 9 nucleotides align to TRBD2. Specimen: CD4+ T cells sorted from blood, collected between weeks 47 and 50, from a patient treated with tofacitinib. The DNA of the CDR3 is TGCAGCGTTGAAGAGCAGCTAGCGGGGAGGAACACCGGGGAGCTGTTTTTT. This codes for CSVEEQLAGRNTGELFF.